The rows below give T cell receptor beta chains drawn from one sample of a study of chemoradiotherapy in HPV16-positive cancers. Some clones are missing from TCRdb's copy, which holds only in-frame ones; the method was immunoSEQ multiplex PCR. Of about 22,000 clones listed, roughly 89% were seen once; the top ten hold 15% to 20%. The starting material was blood, obtained from a patient who underwent chemoradiotherapy. The receptors originated from a human donor with HPV-associated anogenital cancer. CDR3s leave out the opening cysteine and the closing phenylalanine or tryptophan. A D gene is named only where the DNA matches it firmly.

cdr3_aa cdr3_length d_call v_call
ASRRPNTEAF 10 NA TRBV6-5
ASSLRGNNEQF 11 NA TRBV11-3
ASRDRENTEAF 11 TRBD1 TRBV6-4
ASSQDEGRREQY 12 NA TRBV4-3
ASSPDCMGYT 10 NA TRBV21-1
ASSQTGGVETQY 12 TRBD1 TRBV7-9
ASSLYNRPNYGYT 13 NA TRBV5-4
ASSLVPFGDEQY 12 NA TRBV5-1
ASSFDGGSGNTIY 13 NA TRBV7-2
ASSVRTEQY 9 NA TRBV25-1
ASSPSGAAYEQY 12 NA TRBV27
SAIVGQGDAY 10 TRBD1 TRBV29-1
ASSQSLGGGNQPQH 14 NA TRBV16
SVGVRDTQY 9 NA TRBV29-1
ASSIGQQDTQY 11 NA TRBV9
ASSPGIRTWSDTGELF 16 NA TRBV5-6
ASSMGQGYSNEQF 13 TRBD1 TRBV19